Listed here are 22 T cell receptor beta chains from one sample, sequenced in a study of shared clonotypes between healthy human individuals. Assay used: immunoSEQ multiplex PCR; TCRdb lists only in-frame clones, some missing. The table has around 88,000 clones, 60% to 70% seen once. The sample comprised memory CD8+ T cells sorted from blood. Subset noted: CD45RO+ cells pooled with CCR7-negative TemRA cells. Receptors originate from a man aged 25 to 40 in good health.

The V call is TRBV7-8, the J call TRBJ2-1; D is possibly TRBD1 (6 bases). CDR3 length: 15 amino acids. V was pared by 2 bases and J by 5 bases, with 13 bases between. Germline-derived CDR1 and CDR2 are SGHVS and FQNEAQ. The CDR3 DNA follows: TGTGCCAGCAGCTTATTCCTGACAGGAAACAATGAGCAGTTCTTC. This encodes CASSLFLTGNNEQFF.

In the case of this clone: In the same sample, other DNA sequences code for this CDR3. The chain has TRBV6-5 and TRBJ2-7; 8 nucleotides agree with TRBD1. V lost 6 bases to trimming and J lost 3 bases; unmatched junction nucleotides: 7. The CDR3 spans 14 residues. CDR1 and CDR2 from the germline V gene are MNHEY and SVGAGI. CDR3 loop: CASSEGTGGYEQYF. Here the CDR3 DNA reads TGTGCCAGCAGCGAGGGGACAGGAGGCTACGAGCAGTACTTC.

The chain recombines TRBV30 with TRBJ1-5; D remains unclear. Trimming removed 0 bases at V and 3 bases at J, with 9 bases between. This CDR3 has 14 residues. Germline CDR1 is GTSNPN and CDR2 is SVGIG (reference sequence). DNA for the CDR3: TGTGCCTGGAGTGTGGGAGTTGTCAATCAGCCCCAGCATTTT. This encodes CAWSVGVVNQPQHF. The whole variable domain, filled in from reference TRBV30 and TRBJ1-5, reads SQTIHQWPATLVQPVGSPLSLECTVEGTSNPNLYWYRQAAGRGLQLLFYSVGIGQISSEVPQNLSASRPQDRQFILSSKKLLLSDSGFYLCAWSVGVVNQPQHFGDGTRLSIL.

The chain employs TRBV6-6 and TRBJ2-3; either TRBD1 or TRBD2 may supply D (5 bases each). Trimming cost V 11 bases and J 2 bases, with 23 bases left between them. Germline V gives CDR1 MNHNY, CDR2 SVGAGI (reference sequence). The CDR3 covers 16 residues. This CDR3 is CAGSPGPWGSTDTQYF. The CDR3 bases are TGTGCCGGATCCCCGGGGCCCTGGGGTTCCACAGATACGCAGTATTTT.

The chain employs TRBV19 and TRBJ2-2; D remains unclear. The CDR3 runs to 15 residues. CDR1 LNHDA and CDR2 SQIVND come from the germline V gene (reference sequence). The V end lost 2 bases, the J end lost 4 bases, and 11 bases lay between the germline ends. In DNA, the CDR3 is TGTGCCAGTAGTATAACAAGGGTTGCCACCGGGGAGCTGTTTTTT. This sequence encodes CASSITRVATGELFF.

This clone was seen ten or more times. The chain employs TRBV9 and TRBJ2-7; TRBD2 aligns across 7 bases. Germline values: CDR1 SGDLS, CDR2 YYNGEE. The CDR3 totals 15 residues. J lost 2 bases, V lost 0 bases, and 5 bases had no gene match. The CDR3 DNA is TGTGCCAGCAGCGTAGACGGGAGGCAGGCCTACGAGCAGTACTTC. Translating gives CASSVDGRQAYEQYF.

The chain uses TRBV6-6 and TRBJ2-1; tentative D call: TRBD2 (6 bases). The germline V and J ends were trimmed by 11 bases and 1 base, with 21 bases remaining between them. The CDR3 length is 16 residues. Per germline, CDR1 MNHNY and CDR2 SVGAGI (reference sequence). CDR3 DNA sequence: TGTGCCCCCCCTAGGTGGGACTCCTCGTCCTACAATGAGCAGTTCTTC. This gives the protein CAPPRWDSSSYNEQFF.

This clone was seen only a few times. This sequence joins TRBV10-2 and TRBJ1-5; D is unresolved. The germline gives CDR1 WSHSY, CDR2 SAAADI. Trimming took 0 bases from V and 0 from J, leaving 12 bases between them. There are 17 residues in the CDR3. CDR3 in amino acids: CASSESVSDHSNQPQHF. The CDR3 nucleotides read TGCGCCAGCAGTGAGTCCGTTTCTGACCATAGCAATCAGCCCCAGCATTTT.

The chain uses TRBV7-7 and TRBJ1-1, with D unresolved. The V end lost 4 bases, the J end lost 1 base, and 4 bases lay between the germline ends. The CDR3 loop spans 12 amino acids. CDR1 is SSHAT, CDR2 FNYEAQ, per germline (reference sequence). CDR3: CASSYENTEAFF. CDR3 sequence (DNA): TGTGCCAGCAGCTATGAGAACACTGAAGCTTTCTTT.

The V and J genes are TRBV18 and TRBJ2-2; D is possibly TRBD2 (5 bases). The V gene's germline CDR1 is KGHSH and CDR2 LQKENI. The ends were cut back, 3 bases at V and 3 bases at J, with 11 bases in the middle. There are 15 residues in the CDR3. This CDR3 is CASSPATRDTGELFF. DNA for the CDR3: TGTGCCAGCTCACCGGCCACGCGGGACACCGGGGAGCTGTTTTTT.

The V gene is TRBV6-5, the J gene TRBJ1-2, with TRBD1 as a possible D gene (6 bases). The CDR3 runs to 15 residues. Looked up from germline, CDR1 is MNHEY and CDR2 is SVGAGI. Trimming removed 6 bases at V and 2 bases at J, with 16 bases between. CDR3 loop: CASRRPIGQNYGYTF. DNA of the CDR3: TGTGCCAGCAGAAGACCCATTGGACAGAACTATGGCTACACCTTC.

J is TRBJ2-7 and V is TRBV6-5; 11 positions agree with TRBD2. The germline gives CDR1 MNHEY, CDR2 SVGAGI. CDR3 length: 14 residues. V was pared by 4 bases and J by 6 bases, with 5 bases of the junction left unmatched. CDR3 protein: CASSSLAGVSEQYF. The CDR3 nucleotides read TGTGCCAGCAGTTCACTAGCGGGAGTGAGCGAGCAGTACTTC.

This clone was counted a few times. The CDR3 protein is CASSSIPGLASGELFF. The DNA of the CDR3 is TGTGCCAGCAGCTCAATACCGGGACTAGCTTCGGGGGAGCTGTTTTTT. This chain connects TRBV11-2 to TRBJ2-2; 9 bases are a match to TRBD2. This CDR3 spans 16 amino acids. Germline CDR1 and CDR2: SGHAT and FQNNGV. The V segment lost 4 bases and the J segment 8 bases; nucleotides outside the gene matches: 11.

The chain uses TRBV5-1 and TRBJ1-4; the match to TRBD1 covers 7 bases. J was trimmed by 4 bases and V by 4 bases; bases with no gene match: 4. CDR3 size: 14 residues. The germline V gene encodes CDR1 SGHRS and CDR2 YFSETQ. The CDR3: CASSTGQLNEKLFF. The CDR3 bases are TGCGCCAGCAGCACGGGACAGCTTAATGAAAAACTGTTTTTT. Complete variable domain (other parts from reference TRBV5-1 and TRBJ1-4): KAGVTQTPRYLIKTRGQQVTLSCSPISGHRSVSWYQQTPGQGLQFLFEYFSETQRNKGNFPGRFSGRQFSNSRSEMNVSTLELGDSALYLCASSTGQLNEKLFFGSGTQLSVL.

The chain couples TRBV7-3 to TRBJ1-1; D is possibly TRBD1 (5 bases). The CDR3 is made up of 14 amino acids. The ends were cut back, 5 bases at V and 1 base at J, with 11 bases in the middle. Germline-derived CDR1 and CDR2 are SGHTA and FQGTGA. The CDR3 sequence is CASSRGRENTEAFF. In DNA, the CDR3 is TGTGCCAGCAGCCGGGGACGGGAGAACACTGAAGCTTTCTTT. Supplemented by reference TRBV7-3 and TRBJ1-1, the full variable domain reads GAGVSQTPSNKVTEKGKYVELRCDPISGHTALYWYRQSLGQGPEFLIYFQGTGAADDSGLPNDRFFAVRPEGSVSTLKIQRTERGDSAVYLCASSRGRENTEAFFGQGTRLTVV.

The V gene is TRBV7-7, the J gene TRBJ2-5; no clear D. Germline lookup yields CDR1 SSHAT and CDR2 FNYEAQ (reference sequence). V lost 4 bases and J 5 bases, leaving 5 bases between the germline ends. This CDR3 has 11 amino acids. The CDR3 sequence is CASSYGETQYF. CDR3 in DNA: TGTGCCAGCAGCTATGGGGAGACCCAGTACTTC.

Regarding this clone: A read error may explain this, as a much larger clone is one base away. For the CDR3, the DNA is TGTGCCAGCGGCCGACTAGCGGATAGCACAGATACGCAGTATTTT. It codes for CASGRLADSTDTQYF. This rearrangement joins TRBV2 to TRBJ2-3; 9 nucleotides align to TRBD2. J was trimmed by 0 bases and V by 8 bases; bases with no gene match: 6. The CDR3 consists of 15 residues. Germline V gene data show CDR1 as SNHLY and CDR2 as FYNNEI.

This clone has a handful of counts. The chain links TRBV7-9 to TRBJ2-5; D may be TRBD2 (5 bases). This CDR3 comprises 15 residues. Germline CDR1 is SEHNR and CDR2 is FQNEAQ (reference sequence). The ends were cut back, 2 bases at V and 3 bases at J, with 13 bases in the middle. CDR3 residues: CASSLINAGKETQYF. The CDR3 DNA is TGTGCCAGCAGCTTAATTAATGCGGGCAAAGAGACCCAGTACTTC.

The gene calls are TRBV2 and TRBJ2-1; 9 bases agree with TRBD1. The V gene end was trimmed by 10 bases and the J gene end by 8 bases; junction bases not matched to a gene: 15. Germline V CDR1 and CDR2: SNHLY, FYNNEI. This CDR3 contains 15 residues. CDR3 coding DNA: TGTGCCACCGAGCCCGGGACAGGGTACGGGGATGAGCAGTTCTTC. It encodes CATEPGTGYGDEQFF.

The chain employs TRBV10-3 and TRBJ1-1, with D perhaps matching TRBD1 (5 bases). The ends were cut back, 6 bases at V and 6 bases at J, with 17 bases in the middle. The CDR3 loop spans 14 amino acids. CDR1 is ENHRY, CDR2 SYGVKD, per germline. The CDR3 reads CAIRRGSMGPEAFF. Written as DNA, the CDR3 is TGTGCCATCAGGCGGGGCAGCATGGGCCCTGAAGCTTTCTTT.

A single count supports this clone. Here the CDR3 reads CASSGRVIWETQYF. The DNA of the CDR3 is TGTGCCAGCAGCGGGCGGGTTATTTGGGAGACCCAGTACTTC. The chain is built from TRBV21-1 and TRBJ2-5; the D call TRBD2 from the table was never checked on the DNA. TRBV21-1 is recorded as a pseudogene. This CDR3 comprises 14 residues.

The chain uses TRBV4-2 and TRBJ2-3, with TRBD2 as a possible D gene (6 bases). Germline V gene lookup returns CDR1 LGHNA and CDR2 YNFKEQ. The CDR3 covers 13 residues. V was clipped by 1 base and J by 9 bases, with 11 bases between them. DNA for the CDR3: TGTGCCAGCAGCCAAGGGGACTCGGGGACGCAGTATTTT. It translates to CASSQGDSGTQYF.